Shown below are 14 T cell receptor beta chains from a single sample sequenced in a study of identical twins. Each CDR3 protein is one row after TCRdb ran MiXCR on the 5' RACE reads. The repertoire holds 420,000 or so distinct CDR3 sequences, roughly 18% seen once, with around 12% in the top ten. The sequencing input was naive T cells sorted from blood. The origin of the receptors is a man aged 50-59 years in good health.

V is TRBV29-1 and J is TRBJ2-3; TRBD2 aligns across 10 bases. The V and J ends lost 5 bases and 3 bases, in that order; junction bases with no gene match: 14. The V gene's germline CDR1 is SQVTM and CDR2 ANQGSEA. The CDR3 is made up of 17 amino acids. CDR3: CSVLASGRKGRTDTQYF. The CDR3 DNA sequence: TGCAGCGTTCTGGCTAGCGGGAGAAAGGGAAGGACAGATACGCAGTATTTT.

V gene TRBV20-1 combines with J gene TRBJ2-1; D gene unclear. Trimming stripped 5 bases from V and 3 bases from J, with 8 bases between. The germline V gene has CDR1 DFQATT and CDR2 SNEGSKA (reference sequence). The CDR3 runs to 12 residues. The CDR3 reads CSARADYNEQFF. CDR3 in DNA: TGCAGTGCTCGGGCGGACTACAATGAGCAGTTCTTC.

The chain employs TRBV29-1 and TRBJ2-3; 8 bases are shared with TRBD2. After removal of 7 bases from V and 2 bases from J, the junction contained 2 bases not matched to a gene. The CDR3 extends over 12 amino acids. Germline V gene lookup returns CDR1 SQVTM and CDR2 ANQGSEA. In DNA, the CDR3 is TGCAGCGGCGGGGGGAACACAGATACGCAGTATTTT. It translates to CSGGGNTDTQYF.

The sample holds a few counts of this clonotype. The chain recombines TRBV6-5 with TRBJ2-7, with D tentatively TRBD2 (5 bases). V was clipped by 2 bases and J by 2 bases, with 10 bases between them. CDR3 size: 14 residues. Per the germline V gene, CDR1 is MNHEY and CDR2 is SVGAGI. CDR3 sequence (DNA): TGTGCCAGCAGTTACGGACGGGGAACCTACGAGCAGTACTTC. Protein: CASSYGRGTYEQYF.

This clonotype occurred once. The chain recombines TRBV30 with TRBJ1-2; D is undetermined. Between the trimmed V and J ends, which lost 1 base and 3 bases, there was a span of 3 bases. Germline V gene sequence: CDR1 GTSNPN, CDR2 SVGIG (reference sequence). The CDR3 extends over 11 amino acids. CDR3 DNA: TGTGCCTGGAGTGCTTACTATGGCTACACCTTC. It translates to CAWSAYYGYTF.

This clonotype was observed at least ten times. The chain couples TRBV4-3 to TRBJ2-7; 8 bases match TRBD1. The CDR3 runs to 14 residues. The trim removed 6 bases at V and 2 bases at J, leaving 6 bases unmatched. Germline V gene sequence: CDR1 LGHNA, CDR2 YSLEER. The CDR3 sequence: CASSLDRGAYEQYF. CDR3 nucleotides: TGCGCCAGCAGTCTTGACAGGGGAGCCTACGAGCAGTACTTC.

This clonotype was counted only a few times. V is TRBV5-1 and J is TRBJ2-7; TRBD1 aligns across 7 bases. The V gene's germline CDR1 is SGHRS and CDR2 YFSETQ. This CDR3 spans 14 amino acids. V lost 4 bases to trimming and J lost 1 base; unmatched junction nucleotides: 5. The CDR3 coding sequence is TGCGCCAGCAGCCCCTGGGACAGTTCCTACGAGCAGTACTTC. The encoded protein is CASSPWDSSYEQYF.

In its sample, this clonotype was seen a few times. The V and J genes are TRBV9 and TRBJ2-7; TRBD1 matches 10 bases. From germline, CDR1 is SGDLS and CDR2 YYNGEE. The junction had 11 bases not matched to a gene; V was cut back by 3 bases and J by 5 bases. The CDR3 covers 16 residues. CDR3 in DNA: TGTGCCAGCAGCGCTTATGCCGGGACAGGGGACCACGAGCAGTACTTC. It yields the protein CASSAYAGTGDHEQYF.

Only a few counts were recorded for this clonotype. CDR3 region: CSADRGYTGELFF. The CDR3, as DNA: TGCAGTGCCGACAGGGGGTACACCGGGGAGCTGTTTTTT. J is TRBJ2-2 and V is TRBV20-1; 9 bases are a match to TRBD1. The germline V gene has CDR1 DFQATT and CDR2 SNEGSKA (reference sequence). Trimming removed 6 bases from V and 3 bases from J; junction bases left unmatched: 2. This CDR3 is 13 amino acids long.

This chain joins TRBV25-1 and TRBJ1-1, with no clear D. V lost 0 bases to trimming and J lost 1 base, with 6 bases between them. Germline assignment: CDR1 MGHDK and CDR2 SYGVNS. The length of the CDR3 is 14 residues. The CDR3 nucleotides are TGTGCCAGCAGTGAATATACGGGGAACACTGAAGCTTTCTTT. Translating it yields CASSEYTGNTEAFF.

This clonotype was counted many times. The chain has TRBV5-1 and TRBJ2-1, with 8 bases matching TRBD2. V shed 0 bases and J 7 bases; nucleotides not matched to a gene: 3. This CDR3 has 14 residues. Germline values: CDR1 SGHRS, CDR2 YFSETQ. CDR3 amino acids: CASSLGSSGNEQFF. The CDR3 region has the DNA TGCGCCAGCAGCTTGGGGTCTAGCGGGAATGAGCAGTTCTTC.

This clonotype was picked up a small number of times. The chain links TRBV20-1 to TRBJ2-3; 9 bases are shared with TRBD2. The ends lost 7 bases at V and 3 bases at J; junction bases unmatched: 11. In germline, CDR1 is DFQATT, CDR2 SNEGSKA (reference sequence). This CDR3 is 15 amino acids long. CDR3 sequence: CSVHDSGSMTDTQYF. Written as DNA, the CDR3 is TGCAGTGTTCACGATAGCGGGAGTATGACAGATACGCAGTATTTT.

This clonotype was found a few times. The chain combines TRBV5-1 with TRBJ2-5; 9 bases fit TRBD1. Looked up from germline, CDR1 is SGHRS and CDR2 is YFSETQ. Trimming removed 6 bases from V and 5 bases from J; junction bases left unmatched: 8. This CDR3 is 14 amino acids long. The CDR3 nucleotides are TGCGCCAGCAAACGGGACAGGGCTATGGAGACCCAGTACTTC. Amino acid sequence: CASKRDRAMETQYF.

V is TRBV4-1 and J is TRBJ2-3; 10 bases match TRBD1. V gave up 2 bases and J gave up 3 bases; unmatched junction bases: 2. Germline values: CDR1 MGHRA, CDR2 YSYEKL. The CDR3 covers 15 residues. DNA for the CDR3: TGCGCCAGCAGCCAACCGGGACAGGGGACAGATACGCAGTATTTT. Translating gives CASSQPGQGTDTQYF.